The present entry profiles one TCR beta chain with its context. A mixed TRB-A/B primer pool amplified rearranged TRB by multiplex touch-down PCR. MiXCR, run by TCRdb on the multiplex PCR reads, gives a single entry per CDR3 protein. Among under 15,000 distinct CDR3 sequences listed, around 29% were seen once. This entry belongs to a study of T cell repertoires in aging, cancer and after chemotherapy. About the study: Over several months to years, re-sampled healthy donor repertoires clearly shared clones.

The template was genomic DNA from peripheral blood, not RNA. V trimming: 6 bases; J trimming: 2 bases; junction bases outside the gene matches: 6. The V gene's germline CDR1 is LNHDA and CDR2 SQIVND (reference sequence). CDR3 length equals 15 residues. This sequence was found in a human donor in good health. The donor label of this sample is uncertain. The V and J genes are TRBV19 and TRBJ2-3, with 9 bases matching TRBD2. The sequencing sample was made of blood. The CDR3 sequence is CASSQSGGITDTQYF. The CDR3 region has the DNA TGTGCCAGTAGCCAAAGCGGGGGGATCACAGATACGCAGTATTTT. Full variable domain (rest looked up from reference TRBV19 and TRBJ2-3): DGGITQSPKYLFRKEGQNVTLSCEQNLNHDAMYWYRQDPGQGLRLIYYSQIVNDFQKGDIAEGYSVSREKKESFPLTVTSAQKNPTAFYLCASSQSGGITDTQYFGPGTRLTVL.